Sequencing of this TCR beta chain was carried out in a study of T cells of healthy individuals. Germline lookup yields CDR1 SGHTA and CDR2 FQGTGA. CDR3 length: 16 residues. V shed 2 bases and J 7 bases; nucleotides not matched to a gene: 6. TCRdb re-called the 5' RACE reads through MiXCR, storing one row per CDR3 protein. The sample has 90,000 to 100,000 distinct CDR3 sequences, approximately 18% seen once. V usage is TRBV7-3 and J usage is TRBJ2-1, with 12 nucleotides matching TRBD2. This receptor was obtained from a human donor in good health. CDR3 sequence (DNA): TGTGCCAGCAGCTTACAGCCTAGCGGGGGGGGGAATGAGCAGTTCTTC. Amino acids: CASSLQPSGGGNEQFF.